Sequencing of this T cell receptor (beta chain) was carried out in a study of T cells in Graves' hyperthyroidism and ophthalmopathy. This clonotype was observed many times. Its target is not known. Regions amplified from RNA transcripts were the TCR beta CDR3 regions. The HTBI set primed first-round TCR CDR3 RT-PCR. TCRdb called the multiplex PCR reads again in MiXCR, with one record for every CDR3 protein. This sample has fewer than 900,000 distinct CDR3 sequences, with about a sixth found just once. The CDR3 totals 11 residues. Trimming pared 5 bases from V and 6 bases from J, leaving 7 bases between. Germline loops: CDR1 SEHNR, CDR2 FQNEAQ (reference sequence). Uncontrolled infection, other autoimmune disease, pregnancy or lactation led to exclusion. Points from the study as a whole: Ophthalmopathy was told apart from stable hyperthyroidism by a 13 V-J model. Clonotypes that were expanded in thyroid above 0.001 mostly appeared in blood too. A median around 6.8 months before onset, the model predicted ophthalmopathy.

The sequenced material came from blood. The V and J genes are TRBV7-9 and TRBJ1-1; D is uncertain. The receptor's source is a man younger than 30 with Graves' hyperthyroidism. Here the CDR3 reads CASSPVSEAFF. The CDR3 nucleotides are TGTGCCAGCAGCCCCGTTTCTGAAGCTTTCTTT.